A selection of T cell receptor beta chains follows, all from one sample in a study of blood T cell repertoires in COVID-19. Sequencing used immunoSEQ multiplex PCR; TCRdb keeps in-frame clones, though not all of them. The repertoire holds some 230,000 clones, around 83% seen once, with approximately 8.4% in the top ten. The source material was peripheral blood. The receptors were gathered from a woman older than 75 with COVID-19, enrolled during active disease. CDR3s include the opening cysteine and the closing phenylalanine or tryptophan. D genes are given only for firm matches. Part of the rows lack a size; the others show once, few, many or a class for expanded clones.

J | size | D | V | CDR3 | DNA
TRBJ1-1 | few | - | TRBV27 | CASSSRFSTEAFF | TGTGCCAGCAGTTCCAGGTTCAGCACTGAAGCTTTCTTT
TRBJ2-7 | - | - | TRBV11-2 | CASSLASGSPAYEQYF | TGTGCCAGCAGCTTAGCGTCCGGGTCGCCGGCCTACGAGCAGTACTTC
TRBJ1-1 | - | - | TRBV29-1 | CSVGRGAEAFF | TGCAGCGTTGGCAGGGGAGCTGAAGCTTTCTTT
TRBJ1-5 | - | - | TRBV13 | CASSQSRGQPQHF | TGTGCCAGCAGTCAGTCCCGGGGACAGCCCCAGCATTTT
TRBJ1-6 | - | TRBD1 | TRBV9 | CASSGQGNNSPLHF | TGTGCCAGCAGCGGACAGGGGAACAATTCACCCCTCCACTTT
TRBJ1-1 | - | - | TRBV20-1 | CSALHSEAFF | TGCAGTGCTCTTCATAGTGAAGCTTTCTTT
TRBJ1-1 | once | TRBD1 | TRBV27 | CASSLLGGGLNTEAFF | TGTGCCAGCAGTTTATTAGGGGGCGGTCTGAACACTGAAGCTTTCTTT
TRBJ2-5 | - | TRBD2 | TRBV14 | CASSLRLAGETQYF | TGTGCCAGCAGCCTCCGACTAGCGGGAGAGACCCAGTACTTC
TRBJ2-7 | - | TRBD2 | TRBV18 | CASSPGTSGYEQYF | TGTGCCAGCTCTCCCGGGACTAGCGGCTACGAGCAGTACTTC
TRBJ1-4 | - | - | TRBV6-2/TRBV6-3 | CASSDQGRGDEKLFF | TGTGCCAGCAGCGACCAGGGCAGGGGAGATGAAAAACTGTTTTTT
TRBJ2-1 | - | TRBD2 | TRBV19 | CASSFLAGYNEQFF | TGTGCCAGTAGTTTTCTAGCGGGATACAATGAGCAGTTCTTC
TRBJ2-2 | - | TRBD1 | TRBV3-1/TRBV3-2 | CASSPRGTGLFTGELFF | TGTGCCAGCAGCCCTCGGGGGACAGGGTTGTTCACCGGGGAGCTGTTTTTT
TRBJ1-3 | - | - | TRBV9 | CASSVSVQGWGDRGNTIYF | TGTGCCAGCAGCGTCTCCGTCCAGGGATGGGGTGATAGGGGAAACACCATATATTTT
TRBJ2-5 | once | - | TRBV6-5 | CASKATGVVETQYF | TGTGCCAGCAAGGCTACAGGCGTGGTGGAGACCCAGTACTTC
TRBJ1-2 | - | TRBD1 | TRBV7-3 | CASSSTGTGRYGYTF | TGTGCCAGCAGCTCCACCGGGACAGGCCGTTATGGCTACACCTTC
TRBJ2-3 | - | TRBD2 | TRBV11-3 | CASSQGLAGVTDTQYF | TGTGCCAGCAGCCAGGGACTAGCGGGAGTAACAGATACGCAGTATTTT
TRBJ2-7 | - | - | TRBV15 | CATSRGGRQYEQYF | TGTGCCACCAGCAGAGGTGGCAGGCAATACGAGCAGTACTTC
TRBJ1-4 | few | TRBD1 | TRBV3-1/TRBV3-2 | CASSQDTGVSGNEKLFF | TGTGCCAGCAGCCAAGACACAGGGGTTAGCGGTAATGAAAAACTGTTTTTT
TRBJ2-7 | - | TRBD1 | TRBV5-1 | CASSLGQGVYEQYF | TGCGCCAGCAGCTTGGGACAGGGGGTCTACGAGCAGTACTTC
TRBJ1-1 | once | - | TRBV29-1 | CSSARVEEAFF | TGCAGCTCTGCCAGGGTTGAGGAAGCTTTCTTT
TRBJ1-2 | - | TRBD1 | TRBV19 | CASMERTGFGYTF | TGTGCCAGTATGGAACGGACAGGCTTTGGCTACACCTTC
TRBJ1-1 | - | - | TRBV6-4 | CASSVAENTEAFF | TGTGCCAGCAGTGTGGCGGAGAACACTGAAGCTTTCTTT
TRBJ2-7 | - | TRBD1 | TRBV2 | CASRFGQGESYEQYF | TGTGCCAGCAGATTTGGACAGGGAGAATCCTACGAGCAGTACTTC
TRBJ2-2 | - | TRBD2 | TRBV7-9 | CASSLALGRALNTGELFF | TGTGCCAGCAGCTTAGCACTAGGGAGGGCTTTGAACACCGGGGAGCTGTTTTTT
TRBJ1-2 | few | - | TRBV30 | CAQRGRDYGYTF | TGTGCCCAGAGAGGCAGGGACTATGGCTACACCTTC
TRBJ1-5 | - | - | TRBV6-6 | CASSSDSISNQPQHF | TGTGCCAGCAGTTCGGACTCAATAAGCAATCAGCCCCAGCATTTT
TRBJ2-7 | - | TRBD2 | TRBV7-6 | CASSPTPSGRAYEQYF | TGTGCCAGCAGCCCAACCCCTAGCGGGAGAGCCTACGAGCAGTACTTC
TRBJ2-3 | - | - | TRBV15 | CATSRDGSSSGQMADTQYF | TGTGCCACCAGCAGAGATGGTTCTAGTTCGGGACAAATGGCAGATACGCAGTATTTT
TRBJ1-6 | - | - | TRBV28 | CASSLPLSGPNSPLHF | TGTGCCAGCAGTTTACCGCTATCAGGGCCGAATTCACCCCTCCACTTT
TRBJ1-3 | - | - | TRBV7-2 | CASSFVGGPGNTIYF | TGTGCCAGCAGCTTCGTCGGGGGGCCTGGAAACACCATATATTTT
TRBJ1-2 | - | - | TRBV4-3 | CASSQAGSRDGYTF | TGCGCCAGCAGCCAAGCAGGGTCCAGGGATGGCTACACCTTC
TRBJ2-1 | - | TRBD2 | TRBV18 | CASGGGTYNEQFF | TGTGCCAGCGGGGGGGGGACCTACAATGAGCAGTTCTTC
TRBJ1-1 | - | TRBD1 | TRBV5-6 | CASSLVTGQGAFF | TGTGCCAGCAGCTTGGTGACAGGGCAAGGAGCTTTCTTT
TRBJ2-1 | - | TRBD2 | TRBV3-1/TRBV3-2 | CASSPGLAGAFDNEQFF | TGTGCCAGCAGCCCCGGACTAGCGGGGGCCTTCGACAATGAGCAGTTCTTC
TRBJ1-2 | - | - | TRBV29-1 | CSATGGSSNYGYTF | TGCAGCGCCACGGGGGGCAGCTCCAACTATGGCTACACCTTC
TRBJ2-5 | - | TRBD1 | TRBV19 | CATGQGETQYF | TGTGCCACTGGACAGGGAGAGACCCAGTACTTC
TRBJ1-2 | - | TRBD1 | TRBV7-2 | CASSPRQGRGVSGYTF | TGTGCCAGCAGCCCCCGACAGGGGAGGGGAGTAAGTGGCTACACCTTC
TRBJ2-3 | - | - | TRBV5-1 | CASSLSVSTDTQYF | TGCGCCAGCAGCTTGTCCGTTAGCACAGATACGCAGTATTTT
TRBJ2-7 | - | TRBD1 | TRBV5-1 | CASSLGSSGTGVGEQYF | TGCGCCAGCAGCTTGGGTTCGTCGGGGACAGGGGTGGGCGAGCAGTACTTC
TRBJ1-1 | - | - | TRBV28 | CASRGPATEAFF | TGTGCCAGCAGGGGGCCCGCCACTGAAGCTTTCTTT
TRBJ2-7 | - | - | TRBV5-1 | CASSLAGTDSYEQYF | TGCGCCAGCAGCTTGGCCGGGACTGACTCCTACGAGCAGTACTTC
TRBJ1-5 | - | - | TRBV18 | CASSSGYSNQPQHF | TGTGCCAGCTCTTCGGGTTATAGCAATCAGCCCCAGCATTTT
TRBJ2-2 | - | - | TRBV7-8 | CASSLQLLFGELFF | TGTGCCAGCAGCTTGCAACTACTCTTCGGGGAGCTGTTTTTT
TRBJ2-7 | - | - | TRBV30 | CAWSVRQASYEQYF | TGTGCCTGGAGTGTAAGACAGGCCTCCTACGAGCAGTACTTC
TRBJ1-1 | - | - | TRBV23-1 | CASSQPPFGLEAFF | TGCGCCAGCAGTCAGCCCCCGTTCGGTCTAGAAGCTTTCTTT
TRBJ1-6 | - | - | TRBV7-3 | CASSLNDSPNSPLHF | TGTGCCAGCAGCTTAAATGACAGTCCAAATTCACCCCTCCACTTT
TRBJ2-5 | - | TRBD2 | TRBV7-2 | CASSSISGTTYF | TGTGCCAGCAGCTCAATTAGCGGGACGACTTACTTC
TRBJ2-7 | - | TRBD1 | TRBV18 | CASSRPRQGAYEQYF | TGTGCCAGCTCACGCCCCAGGCAGGGGGCCTACGAGCAGTACTTC
TRBJ2-3 | - | TRBD2 | TRBV6-5 | CASRSGGAPDTQYF | TGTGCCAGCAGGAGCGGGGGGGCCCCAGATACGCAGTATTTT
TRBJ2-1 | - | TRBD1 | TRBV18 | CASSPKQGAYNEQFF | TGTGCCAGCTCACCAAAGCAGGGGGCCTACAATGAGCAGTTCTTC
TRBJ1-1 | - | - | TRBV7-2 | CASSSEGLGTEAFF | TGTGCCAGCAGCTCGGAGGGTCTCGGCACTGAAGCTTTCTTT
TRBJ2-3 | - | TRBD1 | TRBV6-5 | CASRDRGKTDTQYF | TGTGCCAGTCGGGACAGGGGGAAGACAGATACGCAGTATTTT